The 23 T cell receptor beta chains below all came from one sample that was sequenced in a study of OX40 agonist ivuxolimab in advanced cancers. The repertoire was sequenced with immunoSEQ multiplex PCR; TCRdb's copy has only in-frame clones and lacks some. This sample carries several thousand clones, about two thirds of them seen once, and the ten largest clones take more than 50%. The starting material was CD4+ or CD8+ T cells sorted from blood, obtained in a trial of the OX40 agonist ivuxolimab. Receptors originate from an adult with an advanced solid tumor such as melanoma, head and neck, liver or kidney cancer.

This clone was found once. V gene TRBV13 combines with J gene TRBJ1-1, with D tentatively TRBD1 (5 bases). CDR3 length: 14 residues. Germline values: CDR1 PRHDT, CDR2 FYEKMQ (reference sequence). V lost 5 bases and J 6 bases, leaving 16 bases between the germline ends. In DNA form, the CDR3 reads TGTGCCAGCAGCGACGGGACTCAATACCCTGAAGCTTTCTTT. Protein product: CASSDGTQYPEAFF.

This clone has more than one count but fewer than ten. The rearrangement joins TRBV2 to TRBJ1-6; TRBD1 is a possible D gene (5 bases). Germline CDR1 SNHLY, CDR2 FYNNEI. The length of the CDR3 is 15 residues. Trimming left V 8 bases short and J 6 bases short, with 17 bases between. This chain's CDR3 is CASWDLRWGNSPLHF. CDR3 in DNA: TGTGCCAGCTGGGACTTACGGTGGGGTAATTCACCCCTCCACTTT. The whole variable domain, filled in from reference TRBV2 and TRBJ1-6, reads EPEVTQTPSHQVTQMGQEVILRCVPISNHLYFYWYRQILGQKVEFLVSFYNNEISEKSEIFDDQFSVERPDGSNFTLKIRSTKLEDSAMYFCASWDLRWGNSPLHFGNGTRLTVT.

The J gene is TRBJ1-1, the V gene TRBV14; maybe TRBD1 (5 bases). There are 19 residues in the CDR3. CDR1 and CDR2 (germline): SGHDN, FVKESK. V lost 3 bases, J lost 3 bases, and 26 bases lay in between. The CDR3 DNA reads TGTGCCAGCAGCCAGGTGCCACTTGTGGACCCGGGAGGGGACACTGAAGCTTTCTTT. This codes for CASSQVPLVDPGGDTEAFF.

This rearrangement joins TRBV9 to TRBJ1-2; 8 bases align to TRBD1. The CDR3 spans 17 residues. Germline-derived CDR1 and CDR2 are SGDLS and YYNGEE. V shed 0 bases and J 6 bases; nucleotides not matched to a gene: 13. The CDR3 DNA reads TGTGCCAGCAGCGTAGGATTGATAGGTGGCAGGGGGCATGGCTACACCTTC. It encodes CASSVGLIGGRGHGYTF.

The chain joins TRBV19 to TRBJ1-1, with D possibly matching TRBD1 (5 bases). The V and J ends lost 4 bases and 2 bases respectively, with 14 bases between them. Per germline, CDR1 LNHDA and CDR2 SQIVND (reference sequence). The CDR3 extends over 15 amino acids. In nucleotides, the CDR3 is TGTGCCAGTAGTACGCCCGGGGCGAGAAACACTGAAGCTTTCTTT. Translation gives CASSTPGARNTEAFF.

The rearrangement links TRBV5-8 to TRBJ1-4; D is ambiguous. CDR3 length: 16 amino acids. Trimming left V 4 bases short and J 4 bases short, with 17 bases between. Per germline, CDR1 SGHTS and CDR2 YDEGEE. Here the CDR3 reads CASSVGSTAYNEKLFF. The CDR3 nucleotides are TGTGCCAGCAGCGTAGGATCGACGGCGTATAATGAAAAACTGTTTTTT.

This chain uses TRBV7-6 with TRBJ2-3; TRBD2 aligns across 9 bases. This CDR3 spans 16 amino acids. V shed 8 bases, J shed 2 bases, and the junction held 11 bases outside the gene matches. Germline values: CDR1 SGHVS, CDR2 FNYEAQ. Written as DNA, the CDR3 is TGTGCCAGCTCCCCGGGACTAGCTGAGCCCACAGATACGCAGTATTTT. Protein sequence: CASSPGLAEPTDTQYF.

The V call is TRBV5-4, the J call TRBJ1-5, with D unresolved. The CDR3 sequence is 12 residues long. Germline V gene lookup returns CDR1 SGHNT and CDR2 YYREEE (reference sequence). The V end was cut by 2 bases, the J end by 2 bases, with 2 bases between. The CDR3 region is CASSLGNQPQHF. The CDR3 bases are TGTGCCAGCAGCTTAGGCAATCAGCCCCAGCATTTT.

The count of this clone is one. This chain connects TRBV14 to TRBJ2-5, with D perhaps matching TRBD1 (6 bases). This CDR3 is built from 12 residues. Deletions cut 5 bases from V and 6 bases from J, with 10 bases between. Looked up from germline, CDR1 is SGHDN and CDR2 is FVKESK. The CDR3 here is CASSARGQTQYF. CDR3 bases: TGTGCCAGCAGCGCCAGGGGACAGACCCAGTACTTC.

The rearrangement uses TRBV16 and TRBJ1-2; D is ambiguous. The CDR3 spans 11 residues. Trimming cost V 0 bases and J 8 bases, with 4 bases left between them. The germline gives CDR1 KGHSY, CDR2 FQNENV. For the CDR3, the DNA is TGTGCCAGCAGCCAATCGGAAGGCTACACCTTC. Translated: CASSQSEGYTF. The entire variable domain, with the rest obtained from reference TRBV16 and TRBJ1-2, is as follows: GEEVAQTPKHLVRGEGQKAKLYCAPIKGHSYVFWYQQVLKNEFKFLISFQNENVFDETGMPKERFSAKCLPNSPCSLEIQATKLEDSAVYFCASSQSEGYTFGSGTRLTVV.

The chain has TRBV7-2 and TRBJ2-7; TRBD1 might be the D (6 bases). Trimming cost V 5 bases and J 2 bases, with 16 bases left between them. The CDR3 loop spans 15 amino acids. Germline-derived CDR1 and CDR2 are SGHTA and FQGNSA. In nucleotides, the CDR3 is TGTGCCAGCAGCCGGCACCCACAGGGCCCCTACGAGCAGTACTTC. Translated: CASSRHPQGPYEQYF.

This sequence joins TRBV15 and TRBJ2-3; 10 bases line up with TRBD2. The length of the CDR3 is 16 residues. Trimming at V came to 3 bases and at J to 4 bases, leaving 7 bases not matched to a gene. Germline CDR1 LNHNV, CDR2 YYDKDF (reference sequence). The CDR3 DNA reads as TGTGCCACCAGCAGCCAGCTAGCGGGGGATCCAGATACGCAGTATTTT. The encoded protein is CATSSQLAGDPDTQYF.

V and J are TRBV5-6 and TRBJ1-2; tentative D call: TRBD1 (6 bases). The V end was cut by 6 bases, the J end by 4 bases, with 13 bases between. Germline CDR1 and CDR2: SGHDT and YYEEEE. This CDR3 spans 13 amino acids. The CDR3 sequence is CASTLGGAYGYTF. CDR3 coding DNA: TGTGCCAGCACCCTGGGGGGGGCCTATGGCTACACCTTC.

The chain is built from TRBV10-3 and TRBJ2-7, with D uncertain. The CDR3 consists of 13 residues. Trimming removed 5 bases from V and 3 bases from J, with 11 bases in between. In germline, CDR1 is ENHRY, CDR2 SYGVKD. CDR3 nucleotides: TGTGCCATCAGTCCCCCGCTGGGCTACGAGCAGTACTTC. Its protein product is CAISPPLGYEQYF.

This chain connects TRBV27 to TRBJ2-2, with D unresolved. The CDR3 totals 16 residues. Germline values: CDR1 MNHEY, CDR2 SMNVEV (reference sequence). V was shortened by 1 base and J by 4 bases, with 13 bases between the two germline ends. The CDR3 spells CASSLWSEWGTGELFF. CDR3 nucleotides: TGTGCCAGCAGTTTATGGTCCGAATGGGGCACCGGGGAGCTGTTTTTT.

V gene TRBV5-4 combines with J gene TRBJ2-7; 10 bases map to TRBD2. The CDR3 has 14 residues. The germline CDR1 and CDR2 sequences are SGHNT and YYREEE (reference sequence). The V and J ends lost 2 bases and 4 bases, in that order; junction bases with no gene match: 3. CDR3 coding DNA: TGTGCCAGCAGCTTTAGCGGGGGGCTTTACGAGCAGTACTTC. It encodes CASSFSGGLYEQYF.

CDR3 residues: CASSSGTSGRAVDEQYF. In DNA form, the CDR3 reads TGTGCCAGCAGCTCCGGGACTAGCGGGAGGGCCGTCGACGAGCAGTACTTC. This chain joins TRBV5-4 and TRBJ2-7, with 16 bases fitting TRBD2. The ends lost 3 bases at V and 5 bases at J; junction bases unmatched: 8. Germline V lookup: CDR1 SGHNT, CDR2 YYREEE (reference sequence). The CDR3 spans 17 residues.

The chain couples TRBV5-4 to TRBJ1-4; D remains unclear. Per germline, CDR1 SGHNT and CDR2 YYREEE (reference sequence). V dropped 0 bases and J dropped 8 bases, with 14 bases sitting between them. This CDR3 is built from 15 residues. DNA of the CDR3: TGTGCCAGCAGCTTGGCCGGTGTCTCCGGGGAAAAACTGTTTTTT. This encodes CASSLAGVSGEKLFF.

CDR3 DNA sequence: TGTGCCAGTAGTACCACTAGCGGGGTGGGCTACGAGCAGTACTTC. It encodes CASSTTSGVGYEQYF. The V and J genes are TRBV7-2 and TRBJ2-7; 10 nucleotides align to TRBD2. V shed 9 bases and J 3 bases; nucleotides not matched to a gene: 11. Germline V gene data show CDR1 as SGHTA and CDR2 as FQGNSA. The CDR3 length is 15 residues. Filled out from reference TRBV7-2 and TRBJ2-7, the complete variable domain reads GAGVSQSPSNKVTEKGKDVELRCDPISGHTALYWYRQSLGQGLEFLIYFQGNSAPDKSGLPSDRFSAERTGGSVSTLTIQRTQQEDSAVYLCASSTTSGVGYEQYFGPGTRLTVT.

Here the CDR3 DNA reads TGTGCCAGCAGTTTATCCGAGGGTTTCTACGAGCAGTACTTC. This codes for CASSLSEGFYEQYF. The chain carries TRBV27 and TRBJ2-7, with D possibly matching TRBD2 (5 bases). CDR1 is MNHEY, CDR2 SMNVEV, per germline (reference sequence). The CDR3 covers 14 residues. V was trimmed by 0 bases and J by 3 bases, leaving 9 bases between them.

The chain is built from TRBV4-1 and TRBJ1-5, with D possibly TRBD1 on 5 matching bases. The V end lost 0 bases, the J end lost 7 bases, and 13 bases lay between the germline ends. This CDR3 has 15 amino acids. Germline CDR1 is MGHRA and CDR2 is YSYEKL. The CDR3 DNA follows: TGCGCCAGCAGCCAAGAACGGGGACGGGGCCAGCCCCAGCATTTT. Its protein product is CASSQERGRGQPQHF.

The chain couples TRBV6-5 to TRBJ2-7; D is undetermined. Germline CDR1 reads MNHEY; CDR2 reads SVGAGI. The CDR3 extends over 15 amino acids. V dropped 0 bases and J dropped 4 bases, with 13 bases sitting between them. In DNA form, the CDR3 reads TGTGCCAGCAGTTACTCGGGTAACTCATTTTACGAGCAGTACTTC. It yields the protein CASSYSGNSFYEQYF.

The gene calls are TRBV27 and TRBJ2-7; D call uncertain. CDR3 length: 15 residues. CDR1 is MNHEY, CDR2 SMNVEV, per germline (reference sequence). V was pared by 5 bases and J by 8 bases, with 22 bases between. The CDR3 DNA is TGTGCCAGCAGTCACTCGTATTCCCCAGGCGAGAAGCAGTACTTC. It codes for CASSHSYSPGEKQYF.